This is a list of T cell receptor beta chains from one sample in a study of shared clonotypes between healthy human individuals. Here immunoSEQ multiplex PCR was the method, and the copy in TCRdb shows in-frame clones only, minus some. The sample records more than 2 million clones, less than 95% being singletons. The sample was naive CD8+ T cells sorted from blood. The receptors derive from a man aged 18 to 29 in good health. Both conserved end residues are part of each CDR3. The D gene is left open where the match is weak. Size values are once, few and many counts, or a class for expanded clones, and some rows have none.

NA	TRBV28	TRBJ2-7	once	CASSHPIDSYEQYF	TGTGCCAGCAGTCATCCCATAGACAGCTACGAGCAGTACTTC
TRBD2	TRBV27	TRBJ2-1	NA	CASSLAGTSGFNEQFF	TGTGCCAGCAGTTTGGCCGGGACTAGCGGGTTTAATGAGCAGTTCTTC
NA	TRBV6-5	TRBJ2-3	NA	CASSYRTDQGTDTQYF	TGTGCCAGCAGTTACAGGACCGACCAAGGCACAGATACGCAGTATTTT
NA	TRBV28	TRBJ2-2	NA	CASSFRLGSGELFF	TGTGCCAGCAGTTTCCGCCTGGGATCCGGGGAGCTGTTTTTT
NA	TRBV27	TRBJ2-7	NA	CASSFSVGNEQYF	TGTGCCAGCAGTTTTTCTGTCGGTAACGAGCAGTACTTC
NA	TRBV10-2	TRBJ2-7	NA	CASRAGTYAYEQYF	TGCGCCAGCAGAGCCGGGACCTACGCCTACGAGCAGTACTTC
TRBD1	TRBV4-1	TRBJ1-2	NA	CASSQALTGNYGYTF	TGCGCCAGCAGCCAAGCATTGACAGGGAACTATGGCTACACCTTC
NA	TRBV9	TRBJ2-1	few	CASSSGLGNEQFF	TGTGCCAGCAGCTCCGGGCTTGGCAATGAGCAGTTCTTC
NA	TRBV28	TRBJ2-2	NA	CASSLMGETTGELFF	TGTGCCAGCAGTTTAATGGGGGAAACCACCGGGGAGCTGTTTTTT
TRBD2	TRBV7-9	TRBJ2-3	NA	CASSLSSGGADTQYF	TGTGCCAGCAGCTTATCTAGCGGGGGTGCGGATACGCAGTATTTT
TRBD1	TRBV27	TRBJ2-2	NA	CASSLGTGTGELFF	TGTGCCAGCAGTTTAGGGACAGGGACCGGGGAGCTGTTTTTT
NA	TRBV7-9	TRBJ2-5	NA	CASSLAARGALEAQYF	TGTGCCAGCAGCTTAGCTGCCCGCGGGGCCCTGGAAGCCCAGTACTTC
NA	TRBV12-5	TRBJ2-7	NA	CASGFGGYEQYF	TGTGCTAGTGGTTTTGGCGGGTACGAGCAGTACTTC
TRBD2	TRBV10-1	TRBJ2-2	NA	CASSGTSGGADPNTGELFF	TGCGCCAGCAGCGGGACTAGCGGGGGGGCCGACCCAAACACCGGGGAGCTGTTTTTT
TRBD1	TRBV28	TRBJ1-6	NA	CASSRTGGSYNSPLHF	TGTGCCAGCAGTCGGACAGGGGGCTCCTATAATTCACCCCTCCACTTT
NA	TRBV7-9	TRBJ2-1	NA	CASSLEFWEDEQFF	TGTGCCAGCAGCTTAGAATTCTGGGAGGACGAGCAGTTCTTC
NA	TRBV30	TRBJ1-1	NA	CAWDPLGNTEAFF	TGTGCCTGGGATCCCTTAGGGAACACTGAAGCTTTCTTT
NA	TRBV2	TRBJ1-1	once	CASSILSGTEAFF	TGTGCCAGCTCTATTCTTTCCGGGACTGAAGCTTTCTTT
NA	TRBV6-6	TRBJ2-7	NA	CASSYSSKLEQYF	TGTGCCAGCAGTTACTCTTCCAAACTCGAGCAGTACTTC
NA	TRBV18	TRBJ2-7	NA	CASSDGLGGSYEQYF	TGTGCCAGCTCGGACGGACTAGGGGGATCCTACGAGCAGTACTTC
TRBD2	TRBV9	TRBJ2-3	NA	CASTSGTSATDTQYF	TGTGCCAGCACCTCTGGGACTAGTGCCACAGATACGCAGTATTTT
NA	TRBV19	TRBJ2-7	NA	CASSVSGALSYEQYF	TGTGCCAGTAGTGTTTCGGGAGCACTCTCCTACGAGCAGTACTTC
NA	TRBV2	TRBJ2-3	NA	CASRWDSTDTQYF	TGTGCCAGCAGATGGGACTCTACAGATACGCAGTATTTT
NA	TRBV6-1	TRBJ2-5	NA	CASSEVGRETQYF	TGTGCCAGCAGTGAAGTAGGCAGGGAGACCCAGTACTTC
NA	TRBV2	TRBJ2-5	NA	CASSHRPNRVGIQETQYF	TGTGCCAGCAGCCATAGACCCAACAGGGTGGGAATCCAAGAGACCCAGTACTTC
NA	TRBV27	TRBJ1-2	NA	CASSLSRGSGYTF	TGTGCCAGCAGTTTATCGAGGGGATCTGGCTACACCTTC
NA	TRBV7-2	TRBJ1-3	NA	CASSLDYEGTGNTIYF	TGTGCCAGCAGCTTAGACTACGAAGGGACTGGAAACACCATATATTTT
NA	TRBV25-1	TRBJ2-7	NA	CASGSSVYSYEQYF	TGTGCCAGCGGGTCTAGCGTATACTCCTACGAGCAGTACTTC
NA	TRBV4-3	TRBJ2-1	NA	CASSQDSGNEQFF	TGCGCCAGCAGCCAAGATTCGGGAAATGAGCAGTTCTTC
NA	TRBV29-1	TRBJ2-1	NA	CSVDSSESYNEQFF	TGCAGCGTTGATAGTAGCGAATCCTACAATGAGCAGTTCTTC
TRBD1	TRBV6-5	TRBJ2-7	NA	CASSYSTGQVPYEQYF	TGTGCCAGCAGTTACTCGACGGGACAGGTCCCCTACGAGCAGTACTTC
NA	TRBV4-3	TRBJ2-3	NA	CASSQYQLPDTQYF	TGCGCCAGCAGCCAATATCAGCTCCCCGATACGCAGTATTTT
NA	TRBV4-3	TRBJ2-3	NA	CASSWGNTDTQYF	TGCGCCAGCAGCTGGGGAAACACAGATACGCAGTATTTT
NA	TRBV5-1	TRBJ1-1	NA	CASSLERVLNTEAFF	TGCGCCAGCAGCTTGGAGAGGGTTTTGAACACTGAAGCTTTCTTT
TRBD1	TRBV29-1	TRBJ2-7	NA	CSVEIPGTGYSYEQYF	TGCAGCGTTGAAATCCCCGGGACAGGGTACTCCTACGAGCAGTACTTC
TRBD2	TRBV30	TRBJ2-5	NA	CAWSDDRETSGMGQETQYF	TGTGCCTGGAGTGATGACAGGGAGACTAGCGGGATGGGGCAAGAGACCCAGTACTTC
NA	TRBV6-5	TRBJ2-2	NA	CASSYGVNTGELFF	TGTGCCAGCAGTTACGGTGTGAACACCGGGGAGCTGTTTTTT
NA	TRBV7-9	TRBJ1-5	NA	CASSLGDGRGGNQPQHF	TGTGCCAGCAGCTTAGGAGATGGAAGGGGAGGCAATCAGCCCCAGCATTTT
TRBD2	TRBV4-1	TRBJ2-1	NA	CASSQESASGNEQFF	TGCGCCAGCAGCCAAGAATCGGCTAGCGGGAATGAGCAGTTCTTC
NA	TRBV11-2	TRBJ1-2	once	CASSLGTDYGYTF	TGTGCCAGCAGCTTAGGGACAGACTATGGCTACACCTTC
NA	TRBV19	TRBJ1-2	NA	CASSSKTGHYGYTF	TGTGCCAGTAGTTCGAAGACAGGACACTATGGCTACACCTTC
NA	TRBV14	TRBJ2-1	NA	CASSQEFQRAVNEQFF	TGTGCCAGCAGCCAAGAATTTCAGCGGGCGGTCAATGAGCAGTTCTTC
NA	TRBV9	TRBJ2-2	NA	CASSVGGAVGELFF	TGTGCCAGCAGCGTAGGGGGAGCGGTCGGGGAGCTGTTTTTT
TRBD1	TRBV25-1	TRBJ1-6	few	CASEGGGSPLHF	TGTGCCAGCGAAGGGGGCGGCTCACCCCTCCACTTT
NA	TRBV9	TRBJ2-1	once	CASSPRTGASYNEQFF	TGTGCCAGCAGCCCGCGCACCGGAGCTTCCTACAATGAGCAGTTCTTC
NA	TRBV9	TRBJ2-7	NA	CASSVGVANEQYF	TGTGCCAGCAGCGTAGGGGTAGCTAACGAGCAGTACTTC
NA	TRBV6-1	TRBJ2-7	NA	CASSDYSYEQYF	TGTGCCAGCAGTGACTACTCCTACGAGCAGTACTTC
NA	TRBV27	TRBJ2-7	once	CASSFYSSGIPYEQYF	TGTGCCAGCAGTTTTTACTCATCCGGGATCCCCTACGAGCAGTACTTC
NA	TRBV6-6	TRBJ1-5	NA	CASRQYSNQPQHF	TGTGCCAGCAGGCAATATAGCAATCAGCCCCAGCATTTT
NA	TRBV7-7	TRBJ2-1	NA	CASSLRSGLDEQFF	TGTGCTAGCAGCTTACGTAGCGGCCTCGATGAGCAGTTCTTC
NA	TRBV11-2	TRBJ2-1	NA	CASSAGYGEQFF	TGTGCCAGCAGCGCGGGGTACGGTGAGCAGTTCTTC
NA	TRBV13	TRBJ2-1	NA	CASSLVDEQFF	TGTGCCAGCAGCTTAGTGGATGAGCAGTTCTTC
TRBD2	TRBV11-2	TRBJ2-1	NA	CASSLGLGPYNEQFF	TGTGCCAGCAGCCTTGGACTAGGACCCTACAATGAGCAGTTCTTC
NA	TRBV11-2	TRBJ1-5	NA	CASSFRIHQPQHF	TGTGCCAGCAGCTTTCGCATACATCAGCCCCAGCATTTT
TRBD2	TRBV5-5	TRBJ2-7	NA	CASSPRLAAYEQYF	TGTGCCAGCAGCCCGAGGCTAGCGGCCTACGAGCAGTACTTC